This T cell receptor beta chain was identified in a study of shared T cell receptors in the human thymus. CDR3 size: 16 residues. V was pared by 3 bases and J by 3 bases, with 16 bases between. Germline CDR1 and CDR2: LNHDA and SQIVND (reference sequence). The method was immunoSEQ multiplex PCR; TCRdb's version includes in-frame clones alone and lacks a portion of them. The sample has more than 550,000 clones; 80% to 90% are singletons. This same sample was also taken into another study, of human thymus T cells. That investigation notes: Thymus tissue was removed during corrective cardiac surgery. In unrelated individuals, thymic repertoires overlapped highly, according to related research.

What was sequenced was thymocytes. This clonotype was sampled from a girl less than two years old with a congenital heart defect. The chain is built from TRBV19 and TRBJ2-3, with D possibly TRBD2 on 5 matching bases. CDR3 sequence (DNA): TGTGCCAGTAGTATTAGCGTGATAGGGAAAACAGATACGCAGTATTTT. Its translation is CASSISVIGKTDTQYF.